This T cell receptor beta chain was retrieved from a study of OX40 agonist ivuxolimab in advanced cancers. Study in general: Patients were treated with ivuxolimab, an agonistic anti-OX40 (CD134) antibody. Patients receiving dose escalation had hepatocellular carcinoma, melanoma, renal cell or head and neck cancer. Patients in the trial were receiving intravenous ivuxolimab every 2 weeks, at doses of 0.01 to 10 mg/kg.

Sequencing used immunoSEQ multiplex PCR; TCRdb keeps in-frame clones, though not all of them. The sample has tens of thousands of clones; more than 75% are singletons. Notes on this clone: Its antigen is unknown.

The CDR3 covers 15 residues. Trimming took 2 bases from V and 6 from J, leaving 17 bases between them. Germline V lookup: CDR1 MDHEN, CDR2 SYDVKM. Whole-study findings and limits: Mean expanded clone counts were higher in CD8+ than CD4+ T cells.

The chain joins TRBV28 to TRBJ2-7; tentatively, D is TRBD1 (6 bases). The TCR sequence derives from an adult with an advanced solid tumor such as melanoma, head and neck, liver or kidney cancer. This material consisted of CD4+ or CD8+ T cells sorted from blood, taken in a trial of the OX40 agonist ivuxolimab. CDR3 sequence reads: CASSLAGASSGEQYF. CDR3 DNA: TGTGCCAGCAGTTTAGCAGGGGCTAGCTCGGGCGAGCAGTACTTC.